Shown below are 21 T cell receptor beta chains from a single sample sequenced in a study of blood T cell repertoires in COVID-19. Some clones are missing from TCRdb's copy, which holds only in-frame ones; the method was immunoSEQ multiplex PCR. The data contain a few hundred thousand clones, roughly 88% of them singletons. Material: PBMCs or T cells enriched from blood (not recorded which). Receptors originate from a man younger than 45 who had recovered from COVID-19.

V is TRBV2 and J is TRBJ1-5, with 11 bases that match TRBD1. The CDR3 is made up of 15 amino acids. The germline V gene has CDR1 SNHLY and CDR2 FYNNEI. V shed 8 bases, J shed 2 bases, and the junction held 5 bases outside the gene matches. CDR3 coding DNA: TGTGCCAGCCGATGGGGACAGGGGGGCAATCAGCCCCAGCATTTT. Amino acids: CASRWGQGGNQPQHF.

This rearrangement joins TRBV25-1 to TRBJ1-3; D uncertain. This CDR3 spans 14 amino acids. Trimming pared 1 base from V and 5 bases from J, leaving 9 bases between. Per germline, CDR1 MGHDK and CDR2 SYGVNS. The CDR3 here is CASSEWENRNTIYF. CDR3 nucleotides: TGTGCCAGCAGTGAATGGGAGAACCGAAACACCATATATTTT.

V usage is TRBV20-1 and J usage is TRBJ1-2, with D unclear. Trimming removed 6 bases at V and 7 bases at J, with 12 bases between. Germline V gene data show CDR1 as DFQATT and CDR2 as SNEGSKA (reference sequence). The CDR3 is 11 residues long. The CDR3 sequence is CSADSRGGYTF. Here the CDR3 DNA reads TGCAGTGCGGACTCTCGGGGTGGCTACACCTTC.

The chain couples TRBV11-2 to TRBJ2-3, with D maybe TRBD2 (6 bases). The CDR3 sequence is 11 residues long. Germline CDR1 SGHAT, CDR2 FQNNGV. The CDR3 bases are TGTGCGTGGAGGGTTGCAGATACGCAGTATTTT. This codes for CAWRVADTQYF.

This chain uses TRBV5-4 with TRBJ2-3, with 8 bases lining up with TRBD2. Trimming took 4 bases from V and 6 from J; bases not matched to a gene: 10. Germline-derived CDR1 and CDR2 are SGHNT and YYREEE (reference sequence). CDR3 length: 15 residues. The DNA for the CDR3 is TGTGCCAGCAGCCCTTGGACTAGCCCCGAGGATACGCAGTATTTT. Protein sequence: CASSPWTSPEDTQYF.

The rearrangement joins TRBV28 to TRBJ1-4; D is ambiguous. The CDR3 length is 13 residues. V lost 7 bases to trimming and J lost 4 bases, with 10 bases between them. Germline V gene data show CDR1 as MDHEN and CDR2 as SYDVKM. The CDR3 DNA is TGTGCCAGCATGGCGGGGATTAATGAAAAACTGTTTTTT. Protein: CASMAGINEKLFF.

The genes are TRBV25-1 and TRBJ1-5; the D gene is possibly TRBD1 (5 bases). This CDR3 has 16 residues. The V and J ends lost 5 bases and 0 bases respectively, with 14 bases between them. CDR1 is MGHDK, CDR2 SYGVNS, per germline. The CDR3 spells CASSPRGDLSNQPQHF. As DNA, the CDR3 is TGTGCCAGCAGTCCACGGGGGGACCTTAGCAATCAGCCCCAGCATTTT.

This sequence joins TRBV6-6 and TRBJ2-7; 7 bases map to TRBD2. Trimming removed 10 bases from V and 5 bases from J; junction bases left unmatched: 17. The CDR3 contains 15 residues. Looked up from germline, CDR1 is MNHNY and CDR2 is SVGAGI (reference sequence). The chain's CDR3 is CATARGGNGGNEQYF. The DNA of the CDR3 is TGTGCCACGGCCCGGGGTGGAAACGGGGGGAACGAGCAGTACTTC.

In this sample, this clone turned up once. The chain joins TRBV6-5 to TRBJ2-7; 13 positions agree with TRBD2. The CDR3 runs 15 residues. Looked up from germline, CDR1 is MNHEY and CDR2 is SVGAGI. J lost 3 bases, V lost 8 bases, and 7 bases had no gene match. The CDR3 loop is CASLRLAGGIYEQYF. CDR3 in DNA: TGTGCCAGCTTGCGACTAGCGGGGGGTATCTACGAGCAGTACTTC.

CDR3 region: CASSQQGSGVNIQYF. CDR3 nucleotide sequence: TGTGCCAGCAGTCAACAGGGGTCGGGGGTTAACATTCAGTACTTC. This rearrangement joins TRBV9 to TRBJ2-4, with a tentative D call TRBD1 (7 bases). The CDR3 runs to 15 residues. The germline V gene encodes CDR1 SGDLS and CDR2 YYNGEE. Trimming took 5 bases from V and 7 from J, leaving 19 bases between them.

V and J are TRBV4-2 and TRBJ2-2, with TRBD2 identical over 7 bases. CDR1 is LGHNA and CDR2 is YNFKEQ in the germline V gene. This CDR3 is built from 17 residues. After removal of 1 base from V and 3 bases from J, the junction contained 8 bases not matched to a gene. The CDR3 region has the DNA TGTGCCAGCAGCCAAGGAAGCGGGGCAACAGACACCGGGGAGCTGTTTTTT. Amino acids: CASSQGSGATDTGELFF.

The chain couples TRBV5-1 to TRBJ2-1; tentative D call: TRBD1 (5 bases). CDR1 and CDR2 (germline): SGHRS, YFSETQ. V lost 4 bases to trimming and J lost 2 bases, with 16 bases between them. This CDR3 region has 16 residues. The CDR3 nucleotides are TGCGCCAGCAGCCTTTCCGCGCCAGGGACCTACAATGAGCAGTTCTTC. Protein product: CASSLSAPGTYNEQFF.

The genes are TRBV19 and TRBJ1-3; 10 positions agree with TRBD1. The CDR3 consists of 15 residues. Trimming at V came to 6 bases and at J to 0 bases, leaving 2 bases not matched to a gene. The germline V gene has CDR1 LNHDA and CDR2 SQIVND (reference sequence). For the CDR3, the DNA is TGTGCCAGTAGGGACAGGGGGATCTCTGGAAACACCATATATTTT. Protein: CASRDRGISGNTIYF.

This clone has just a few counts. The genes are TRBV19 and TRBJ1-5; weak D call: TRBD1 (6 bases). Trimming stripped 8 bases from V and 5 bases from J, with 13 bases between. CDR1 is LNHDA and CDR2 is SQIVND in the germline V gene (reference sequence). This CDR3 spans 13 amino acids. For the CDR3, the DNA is TGTGCCAGTCGGGACATTTCCTATCAGCCCCAGCATTTT. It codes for CASRDISYQPQHF.

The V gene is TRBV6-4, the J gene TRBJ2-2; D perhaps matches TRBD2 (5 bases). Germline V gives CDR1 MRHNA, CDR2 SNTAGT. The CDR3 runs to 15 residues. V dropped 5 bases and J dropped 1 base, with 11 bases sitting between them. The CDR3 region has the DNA TGTGCCAGCAGTAGCGGACCGCAGAACACCGGGGAGCTGTTTTTT. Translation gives CASSSGPQNTGELFF.

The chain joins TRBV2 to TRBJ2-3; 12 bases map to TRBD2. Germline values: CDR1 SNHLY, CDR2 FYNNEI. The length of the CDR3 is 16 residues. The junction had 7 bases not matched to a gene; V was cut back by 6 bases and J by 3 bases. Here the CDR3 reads CASSTPLAGGTDTQYF. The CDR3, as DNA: TGTGCCAGCAGCACCCCCCTAGCGGGGGGGACAGATACGCAGTATTTT.

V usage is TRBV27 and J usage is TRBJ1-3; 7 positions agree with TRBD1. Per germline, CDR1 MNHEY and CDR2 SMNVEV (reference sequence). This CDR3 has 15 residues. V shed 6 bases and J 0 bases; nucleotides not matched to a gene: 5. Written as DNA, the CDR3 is TGTGCCAGCAGGCGGACAGGAAACTCTGGAAACACCATATATTTT. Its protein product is CASRRTGNSGNTIYF.

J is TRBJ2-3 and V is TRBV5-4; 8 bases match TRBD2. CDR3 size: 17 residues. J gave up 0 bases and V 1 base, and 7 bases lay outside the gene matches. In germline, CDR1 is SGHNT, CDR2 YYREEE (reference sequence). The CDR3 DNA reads TGTGCCAGCAGCTTGAAGAGTAGCGGGGCTAGCACAGATACGCAGTATTTT. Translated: CASSLKSSGASTDTQYF. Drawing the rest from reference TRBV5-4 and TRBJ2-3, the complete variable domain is ETGVTQSPTHLIKTRGQQVTLRCSSQSGHNTVSWYQQALGQGPQFIFQYYREEENGRGNFPPRFSGLQFPNYSSELNVNALELDDSALYLCASSLKSSGASTDTQYFGPGTRLTVL.

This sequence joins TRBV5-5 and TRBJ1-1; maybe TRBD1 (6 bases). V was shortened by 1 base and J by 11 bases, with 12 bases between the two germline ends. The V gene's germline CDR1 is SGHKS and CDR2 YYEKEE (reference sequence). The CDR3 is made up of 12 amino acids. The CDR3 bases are TGTGCCAGCAGCTTGAGTGGGGGCTCTGCTTTCTTT. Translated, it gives CASSLSGGSAFF.

The CDR3 loop reads CASSAGTSGDQETQYF. CDR3 bases: TGTGCCAGCAGCGCCGGGACTAGCGGGGACCAAGAGACCCAGTACTTC. The chain combines TRBV9 with TRBJ2-5, with 13 bases aligning to TRBD2. Germline V lookup: CDR1 SGDLS, CDR2 YYNGEE. There are 16 residues in the CDR3. V lost 3 bases and J lost 0; bases outside the gene matches: 2.

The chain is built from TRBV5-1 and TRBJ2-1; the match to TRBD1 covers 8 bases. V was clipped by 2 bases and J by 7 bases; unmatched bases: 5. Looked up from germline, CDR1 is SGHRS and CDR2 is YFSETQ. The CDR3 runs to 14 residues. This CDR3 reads CASSFWDRLNEQFF. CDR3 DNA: TGCGCCAGCAGCTTCTGGGACAGGTTGAATGAGCAGTTCTTC.